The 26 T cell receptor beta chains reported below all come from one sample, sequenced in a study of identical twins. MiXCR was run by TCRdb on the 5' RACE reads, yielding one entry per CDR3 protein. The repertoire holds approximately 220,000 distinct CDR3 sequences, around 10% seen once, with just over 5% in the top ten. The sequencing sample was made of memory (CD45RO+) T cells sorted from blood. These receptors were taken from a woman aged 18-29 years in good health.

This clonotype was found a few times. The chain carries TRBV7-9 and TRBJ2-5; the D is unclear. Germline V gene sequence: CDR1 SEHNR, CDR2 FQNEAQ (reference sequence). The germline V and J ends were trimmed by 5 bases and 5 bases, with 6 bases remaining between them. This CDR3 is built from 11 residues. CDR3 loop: CASSTEETQYF. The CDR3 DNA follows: TGTGCCAGCAGCACCGAGGAGACCCAGTACTTC.

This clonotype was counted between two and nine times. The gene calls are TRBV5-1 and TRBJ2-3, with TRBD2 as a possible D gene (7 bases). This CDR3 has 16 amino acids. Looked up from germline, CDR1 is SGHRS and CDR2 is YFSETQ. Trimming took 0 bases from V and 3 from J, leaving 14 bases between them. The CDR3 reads CASSLDWRGGTDTQYF. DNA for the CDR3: TGCGCCAGCAGCTTGGACTGGAGGGGGGGAACAGATACGCAGTATTTT.

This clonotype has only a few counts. DNA for the CDR3: TGTGCCAGCAGTATAGGACTAGCGGGAGACAATGAGCAGTTCTTC. Protein: CASSIGLAGDNEQFF. The chain joins TRBV6-4 to TRBJ2-1, with 13 bases aligning to TRBD2. The CDR3 spans 15 residues. The V segment lost 5 bases and the J segment 5 bases; nucleotides outside the gene matches: 3. Germline V gives CDR1 MRHNA, CDR2 SNTAGT.

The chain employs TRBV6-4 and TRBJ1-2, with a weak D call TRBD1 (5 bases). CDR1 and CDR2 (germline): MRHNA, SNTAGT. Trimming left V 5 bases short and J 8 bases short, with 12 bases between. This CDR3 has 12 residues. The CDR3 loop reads CASSLWQGGYTF. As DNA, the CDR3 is TGTGCCAGCAGTCTTTGGCAGGGAGGCTACACCTTC.

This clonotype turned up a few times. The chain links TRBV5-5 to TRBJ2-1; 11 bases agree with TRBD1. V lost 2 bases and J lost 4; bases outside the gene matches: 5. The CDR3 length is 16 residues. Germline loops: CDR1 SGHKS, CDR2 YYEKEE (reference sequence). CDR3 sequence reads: CASSLAGTGGYNEQFF. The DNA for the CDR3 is TGTGCCAGCAGCTTAGCCGGGACAGGGGGTTACAATGAGCAGTTCTTC.

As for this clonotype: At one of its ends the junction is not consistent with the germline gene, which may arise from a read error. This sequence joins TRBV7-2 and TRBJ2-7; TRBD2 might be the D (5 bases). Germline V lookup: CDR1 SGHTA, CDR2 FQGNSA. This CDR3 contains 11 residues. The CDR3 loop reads CASSLAHEQYF. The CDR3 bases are TGTGCCAGCAGCCTAGCTCACGAGCAGTACTTC.

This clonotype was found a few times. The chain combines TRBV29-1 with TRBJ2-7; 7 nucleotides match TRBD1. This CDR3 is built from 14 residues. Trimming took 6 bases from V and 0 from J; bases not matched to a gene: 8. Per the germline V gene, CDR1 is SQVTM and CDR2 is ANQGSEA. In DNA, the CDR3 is TGCAGCGTCCGCCGACAGGGAGCCTCCTACGAGCAGTACTTC. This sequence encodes CSVRRQGASYEQYF.

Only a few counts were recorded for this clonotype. CDR3: CASSLVVTSGYNEQFF. In nucleotides, the CDR3 is TGTGCCAGCAGCTTAGTAGTGACTAGCGGATACAATGAGCAGTTCTTC. V gene TRBV7-8 combines with J gene TRBJ2-1; 9 bases line up with TRBD2. V gave up 1 base and J gave up 4 bases; unmatched junction bases: 5. Germline V gene data show CDR1 as SGHVS and CDR2 as FQNEAQ. This CDR3 has 16 amino acids.

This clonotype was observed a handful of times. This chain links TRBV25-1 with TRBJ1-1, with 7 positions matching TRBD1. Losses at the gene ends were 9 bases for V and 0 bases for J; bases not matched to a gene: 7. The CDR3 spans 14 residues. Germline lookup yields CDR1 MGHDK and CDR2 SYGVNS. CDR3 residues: CASQGDYMNTEAFF. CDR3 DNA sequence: TGTGCCAGTCAGGGGGATTACATGAACACTGAAGCTTTCTTT.

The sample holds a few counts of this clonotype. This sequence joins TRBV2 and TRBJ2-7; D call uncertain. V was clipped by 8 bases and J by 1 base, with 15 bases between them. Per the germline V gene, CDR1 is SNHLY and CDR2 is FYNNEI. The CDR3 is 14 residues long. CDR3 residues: CASWNAGRSYEQYF. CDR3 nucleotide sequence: TGTGCCAGCTGGAACGCTGGCCGATCCTACGAGCAGTACTTC.

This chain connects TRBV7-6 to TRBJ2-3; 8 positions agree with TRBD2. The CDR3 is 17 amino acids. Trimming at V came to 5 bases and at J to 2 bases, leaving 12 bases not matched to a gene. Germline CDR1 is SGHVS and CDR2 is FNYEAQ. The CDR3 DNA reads TGTGCCAGCAGCCACGTCCCCGAGCGGGGGTCCACAGATACGCAGTATTTT. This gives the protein CASSHVPERGSTDTQYF.

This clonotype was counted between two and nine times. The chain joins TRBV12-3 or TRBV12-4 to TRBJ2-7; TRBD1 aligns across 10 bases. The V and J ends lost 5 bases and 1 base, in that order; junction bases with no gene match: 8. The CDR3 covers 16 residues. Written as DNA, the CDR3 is TGTGCCAGCAGTCGATCGGGACAGGGGATTTCCTACGAGCAGTACTTC. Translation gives CASSRSGQGISYEQYF.

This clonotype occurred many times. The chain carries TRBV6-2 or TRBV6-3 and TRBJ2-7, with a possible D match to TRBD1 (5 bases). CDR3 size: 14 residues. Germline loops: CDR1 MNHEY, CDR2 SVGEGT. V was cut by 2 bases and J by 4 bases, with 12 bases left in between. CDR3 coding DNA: TGTGCCAGCAGTTACCGGACAAACTCTTACGAGCAGTACTTC. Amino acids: CASSYRTNSYEQYF.

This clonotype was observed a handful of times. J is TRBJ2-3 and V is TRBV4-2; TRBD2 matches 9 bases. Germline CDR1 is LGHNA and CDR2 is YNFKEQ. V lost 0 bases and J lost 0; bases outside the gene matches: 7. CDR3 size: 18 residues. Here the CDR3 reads CASSQDPSGGLSTDTQYF. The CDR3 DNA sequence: TGTGCCAGCAGCCAAGATCCCAGCGGGGGGCTGAGCACAGATACGCAGTATTTT.

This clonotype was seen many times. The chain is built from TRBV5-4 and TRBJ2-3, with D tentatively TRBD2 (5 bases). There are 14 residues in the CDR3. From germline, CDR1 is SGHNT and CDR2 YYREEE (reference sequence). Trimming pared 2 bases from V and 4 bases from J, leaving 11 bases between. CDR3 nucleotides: TGTGCCAGCAGCTTTGCTAGCTCTCCAGATACGCAGTATTTT. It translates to CASSFASSPDTQYF.

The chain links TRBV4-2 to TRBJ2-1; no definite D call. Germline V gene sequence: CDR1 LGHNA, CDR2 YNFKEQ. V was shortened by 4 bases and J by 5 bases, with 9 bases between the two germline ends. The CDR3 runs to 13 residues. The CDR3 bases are TGTGCCAGCAGCCTGCAGAGCGACAATGAGCAGTTCTTC. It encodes CASSLQSDNEQFF.

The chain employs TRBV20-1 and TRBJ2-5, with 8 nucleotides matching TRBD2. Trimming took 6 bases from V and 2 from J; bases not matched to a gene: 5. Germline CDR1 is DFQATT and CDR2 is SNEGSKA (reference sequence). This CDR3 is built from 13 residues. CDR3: CSAVVAGQETQYF. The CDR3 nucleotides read TGCAGTGCGGTCGTAGCGGGGCAAGAGACCCAGTACTTC.

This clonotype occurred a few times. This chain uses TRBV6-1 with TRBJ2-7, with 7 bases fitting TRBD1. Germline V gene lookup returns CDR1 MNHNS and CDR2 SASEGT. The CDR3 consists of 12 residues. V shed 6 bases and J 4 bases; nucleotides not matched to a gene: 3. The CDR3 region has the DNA TGTGCCAGCAGCAGGGGGTTATACGAGCAGTACTTC. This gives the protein CASSRGLYEQYF.

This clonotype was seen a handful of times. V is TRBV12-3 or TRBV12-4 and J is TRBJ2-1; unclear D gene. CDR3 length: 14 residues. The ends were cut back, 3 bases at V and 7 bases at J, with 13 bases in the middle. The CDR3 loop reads CASSFGQVVNEQFF. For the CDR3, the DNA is TGTGCCAGCAGTTTTGGGCAGGTAGTAAATGAGCAGTTCTTC.

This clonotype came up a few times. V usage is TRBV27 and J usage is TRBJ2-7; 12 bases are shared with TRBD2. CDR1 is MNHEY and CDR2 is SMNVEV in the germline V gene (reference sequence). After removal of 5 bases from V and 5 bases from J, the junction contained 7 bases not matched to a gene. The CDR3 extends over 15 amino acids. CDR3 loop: CASSTLAGGINEQYF. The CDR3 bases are TGTGCCAGCAGTACGCTAGCGGGAGGGATCAACGAGCAGTACTTC.

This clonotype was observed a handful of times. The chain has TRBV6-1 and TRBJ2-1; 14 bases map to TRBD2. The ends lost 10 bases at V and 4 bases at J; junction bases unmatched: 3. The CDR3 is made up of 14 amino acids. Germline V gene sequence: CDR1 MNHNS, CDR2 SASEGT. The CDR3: CAIGTSGRYNEQFF. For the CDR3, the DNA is TGTGCCATCGGGACTAGCGGGAGATACAATGAGCAGTTCTTC.

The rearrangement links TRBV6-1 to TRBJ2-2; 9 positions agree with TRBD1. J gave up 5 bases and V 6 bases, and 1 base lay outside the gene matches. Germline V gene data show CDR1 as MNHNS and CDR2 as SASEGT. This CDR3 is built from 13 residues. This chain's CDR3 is CASRDRGTGELFF. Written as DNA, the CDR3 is TGTGCCAGCAGGGACAGGGGAACCGGGGAGCTGTTTTTT.

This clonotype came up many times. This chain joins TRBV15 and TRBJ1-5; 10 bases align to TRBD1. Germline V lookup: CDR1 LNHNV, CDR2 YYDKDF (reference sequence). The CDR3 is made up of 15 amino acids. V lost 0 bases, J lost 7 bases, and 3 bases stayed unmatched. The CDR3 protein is CATSREGQGFQPQHF. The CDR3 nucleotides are TGTGCCACCAGCAGAGAGGGACAGGGGTTCCAGCCCCAGCATTTT. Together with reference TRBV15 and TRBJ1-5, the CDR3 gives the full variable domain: DAMVIQNPRYQVTQFGKPVTLSCSQTLNHNVMYWYQQKSSQAPKLLFHYYDKDFNNEADTPDNFQSRRPNTSFCFLDIRSPGLGDTAMYLCATSREGQGFQPQHFGDGTRLSIL.

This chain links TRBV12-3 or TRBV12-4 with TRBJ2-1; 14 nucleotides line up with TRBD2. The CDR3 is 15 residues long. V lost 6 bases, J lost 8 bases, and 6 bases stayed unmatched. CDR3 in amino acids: CASSAGTSGSDEQFF. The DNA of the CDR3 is TGTGCCAGCAGCGCCGGGACTAGCGGGAGCGATGAGCAGTTCTTC.

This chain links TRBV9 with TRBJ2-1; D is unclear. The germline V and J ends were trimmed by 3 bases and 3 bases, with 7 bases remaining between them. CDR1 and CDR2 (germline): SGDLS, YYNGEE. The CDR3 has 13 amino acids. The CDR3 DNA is TGTGCCAGCAGCGCGGACGTCTACAATGAGCAGTTCTTC. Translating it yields CASSADVYNEQFF. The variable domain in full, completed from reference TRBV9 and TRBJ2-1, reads DSGVTQTPKHLITATGQRVTLRCSPRSGDLSVYWYQQSLDQGLQFLIQYYNGEERAKGNILERFSAQQFPDLHSELNLSSLELGDSALYFCASSADVYNEQFFGPGTRLTVL.

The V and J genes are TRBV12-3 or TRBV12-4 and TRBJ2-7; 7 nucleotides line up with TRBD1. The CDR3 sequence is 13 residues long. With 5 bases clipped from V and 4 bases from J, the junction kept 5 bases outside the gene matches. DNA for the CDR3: TGTGCCAGCAGTCCTAAGACAGGGTACGAGCAGTACTTC. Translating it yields CASSPKTGYEQYF.